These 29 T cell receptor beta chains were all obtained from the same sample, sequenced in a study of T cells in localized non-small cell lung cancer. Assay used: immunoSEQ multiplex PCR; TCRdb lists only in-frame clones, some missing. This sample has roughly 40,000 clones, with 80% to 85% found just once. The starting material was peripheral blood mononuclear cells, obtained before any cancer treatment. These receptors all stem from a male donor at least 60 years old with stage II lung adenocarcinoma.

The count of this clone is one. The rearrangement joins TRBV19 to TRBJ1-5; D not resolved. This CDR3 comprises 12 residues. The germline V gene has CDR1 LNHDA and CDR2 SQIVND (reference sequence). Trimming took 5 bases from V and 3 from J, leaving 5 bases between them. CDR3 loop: CASSFTNQPQHF. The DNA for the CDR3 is TGTGCCAGTAGTTTTACCAATCAGCCCCAGCATTTT.

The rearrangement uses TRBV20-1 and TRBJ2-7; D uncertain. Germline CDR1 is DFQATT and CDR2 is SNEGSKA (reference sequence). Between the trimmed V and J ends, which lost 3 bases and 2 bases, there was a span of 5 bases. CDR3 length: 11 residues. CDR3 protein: CSARPTYEQYF. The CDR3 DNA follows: TGCAGTGCTAGGCCAACCTACGAGCAGTACTTC.

CDR3: CASSFGVDTEAFF. In DNA, the CDR3 is TGTGCCAGCAGTTTCGGGGTTGACACTGAAGCTTTCTTT. The rearrangement joins TRBV28 to TRBJ1-1; unclear D gene. The CDR3 runs 13 residues. Germline loops: CDR1 MDHEN, CDR2 SYDVKM. Trimming stripped 3 bases from V and 3 bases from J, with 8 bases between.

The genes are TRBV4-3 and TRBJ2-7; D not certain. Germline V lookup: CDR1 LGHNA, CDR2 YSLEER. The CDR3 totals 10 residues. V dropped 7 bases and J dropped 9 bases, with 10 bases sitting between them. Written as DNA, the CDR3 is TGCGCCAGCATGTACTCTTGGCAGTACTTC. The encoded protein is CASMYSWQYF.

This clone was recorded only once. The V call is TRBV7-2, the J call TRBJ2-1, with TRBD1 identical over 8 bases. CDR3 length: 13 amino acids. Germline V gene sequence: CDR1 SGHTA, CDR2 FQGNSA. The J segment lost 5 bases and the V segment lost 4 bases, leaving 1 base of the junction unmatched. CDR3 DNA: TGTGCCAGCAGCTGGGGACAGGACAATGAGCAGTTCTTC. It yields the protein CASSWGQDNEQFF.

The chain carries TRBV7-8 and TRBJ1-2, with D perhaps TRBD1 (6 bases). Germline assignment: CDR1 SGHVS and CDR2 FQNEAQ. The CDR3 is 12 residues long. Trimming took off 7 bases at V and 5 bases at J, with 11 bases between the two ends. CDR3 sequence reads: CASTTTGYGYTF. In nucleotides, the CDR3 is TGTGCCAGCACCACAACAGGGTATGGCTACACCTTC.

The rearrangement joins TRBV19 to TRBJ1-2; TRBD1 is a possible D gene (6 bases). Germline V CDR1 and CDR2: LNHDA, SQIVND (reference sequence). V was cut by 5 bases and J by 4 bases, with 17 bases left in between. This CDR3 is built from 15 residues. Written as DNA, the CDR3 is TGTGCCAGTAGTCGGGACAACCGGGCGGCCTATGGCTACACCTTC. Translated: CASSRDNRAAYGYTF.

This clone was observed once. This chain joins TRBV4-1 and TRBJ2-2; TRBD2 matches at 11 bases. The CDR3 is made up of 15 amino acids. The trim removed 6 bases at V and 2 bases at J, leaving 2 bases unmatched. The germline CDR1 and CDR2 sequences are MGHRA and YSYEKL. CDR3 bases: TGCGCCAGCAGGGGGACTAGCGGTAACACCGGGGAGCTGTTTTTT. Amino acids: CASRGTSGNTGELFF.

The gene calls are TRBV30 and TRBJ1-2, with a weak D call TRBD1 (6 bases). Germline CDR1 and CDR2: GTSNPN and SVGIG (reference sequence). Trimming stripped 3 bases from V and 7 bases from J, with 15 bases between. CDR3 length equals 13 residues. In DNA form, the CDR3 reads TGTGCCTGGAGCGCCGGACAGTATTCTGGCTACACCTTC. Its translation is CAWSAGQYSGYTF.

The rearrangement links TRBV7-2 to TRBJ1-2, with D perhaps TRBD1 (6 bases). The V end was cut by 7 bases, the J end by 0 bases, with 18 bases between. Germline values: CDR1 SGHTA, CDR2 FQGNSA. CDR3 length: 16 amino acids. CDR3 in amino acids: CASTPGGLRANYGYTF. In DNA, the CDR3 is TGTGCCAGCACCCCGGGGGGGCTCAGAGCTAACTATGGCTACACCTTC.

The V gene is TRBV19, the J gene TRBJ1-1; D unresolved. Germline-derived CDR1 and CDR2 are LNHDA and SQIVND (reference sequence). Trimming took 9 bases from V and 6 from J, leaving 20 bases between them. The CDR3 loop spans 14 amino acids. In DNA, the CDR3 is TGTGCCAGCCAACCCCAGGCGGGGATGGCTGAAGCTTTCTTT. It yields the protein CASQPQAGMAEAFF. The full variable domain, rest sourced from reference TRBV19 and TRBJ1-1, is DGGITQSPKYLFRKEGQNVTLSCEQNLNHDAMYWYRQDPGQGLRLIYYSQIVNDFQKGDIAEGYSVSREKKESFPLTVTSAQKNPTAFYLCASQPQAGMAEAFFGQGTRLTVV.

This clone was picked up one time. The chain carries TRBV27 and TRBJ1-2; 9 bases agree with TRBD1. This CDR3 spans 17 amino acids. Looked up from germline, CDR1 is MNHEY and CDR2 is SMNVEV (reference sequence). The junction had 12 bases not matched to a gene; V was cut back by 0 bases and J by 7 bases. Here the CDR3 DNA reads TGTGCCAGCAGTTTATCGGGGACAGGGACCATTGTGGGTGGCTACACCTTC. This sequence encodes CASSLSGTGTIVGGYTF.

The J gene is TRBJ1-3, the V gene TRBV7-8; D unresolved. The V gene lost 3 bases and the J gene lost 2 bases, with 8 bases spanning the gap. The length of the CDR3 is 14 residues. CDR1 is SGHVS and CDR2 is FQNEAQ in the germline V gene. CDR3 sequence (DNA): TGTGCCAGCAGCTTCGGGGTCGCTGGAAACACCATATATTTT. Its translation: CASSFGVAGNTIYF. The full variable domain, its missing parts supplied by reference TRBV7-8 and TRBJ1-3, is GAGVSQSPRYKVAKRGQDVALRCDPISGHVSLFWYQQALGQGPEFLTYFQNEAQLDKSGLPSDRFFAERPEGSVSTLKIQRTQQEDSAVYLCASSFGVAGNTIYFGEGSWLTVV.

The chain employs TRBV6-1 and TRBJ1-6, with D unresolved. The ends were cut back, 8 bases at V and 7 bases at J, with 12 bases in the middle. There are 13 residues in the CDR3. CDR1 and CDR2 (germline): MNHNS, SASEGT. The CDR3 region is CASHVTGNSPLHF. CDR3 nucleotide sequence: TGTGCCAGCCACGTAACGGGGAATTCACCCCTCCACTTT.

CDR3 residues: CASRRGDNEQFF. CDR3 coding DNA: TGTGCCAGCAGACGCGGGGACAATGAGCAGTTCTTC. The chain uses TRBV6-6 and TRBJ2-1; D perhaps matches TRBD2 (6 bases). This CDR3 spans 12 amino acids. The germline CDR1 and CDR2 sequences are MNHNY and SVGAGI (reference sequence). V dropped 6 bases and J dropped 5 bases, with 8 bases sitting between them.

The CDR3: CASSALPDPTGELFF. In nucleotides, the CDR3 is TGTGCCAGCAGCGCCCTCCCTGATCCCACCGGGGAGCTGTTTTTT. The V and J genes are TRBV9 and TRBJ2-2; no clear D gene. Between the trimmed V and J ends, which lost 3 bases and 4 bases, there was a span of 13 bases. CDR1 is SGDLS and CDR2 is YYNGEE in the germline V gene. The CDR3 contains 15 residues.

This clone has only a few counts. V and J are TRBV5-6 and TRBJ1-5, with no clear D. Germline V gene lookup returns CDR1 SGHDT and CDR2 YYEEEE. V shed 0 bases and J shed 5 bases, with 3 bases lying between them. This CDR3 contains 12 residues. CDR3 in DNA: TGTGCCAGCAGCTTGGGGGATCAGCCCCAGCATTTT. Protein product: CASSLGDQPQHF. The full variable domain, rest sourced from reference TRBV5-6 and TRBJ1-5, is DAGVTQSPTHLIKTRGQQVTLRCSPKSGHDTVSWYQQALGQGPQFIFQYYEEEERQRGNFPDRFSGHQFPNYSSELNVNALLLGDSALYLCASSLGDQPQHFGDGTRLSIL.

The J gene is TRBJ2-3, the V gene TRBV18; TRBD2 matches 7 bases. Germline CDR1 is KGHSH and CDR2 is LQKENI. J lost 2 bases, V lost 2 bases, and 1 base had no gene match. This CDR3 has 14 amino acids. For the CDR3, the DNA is TGTGCCAGCTCACCAAGGGACTACACAGATACGCAGTATTTT. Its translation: CASSPRDYTDTQYF.

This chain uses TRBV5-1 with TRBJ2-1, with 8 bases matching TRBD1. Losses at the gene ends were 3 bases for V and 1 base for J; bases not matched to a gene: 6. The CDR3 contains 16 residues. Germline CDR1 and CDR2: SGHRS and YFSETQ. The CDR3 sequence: CASSSRTGNSYNEQFF. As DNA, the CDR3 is TGCGCCAGCAGCTCCCGGACAGGGAATTCCTACAATGAGCAGTTCTTC.

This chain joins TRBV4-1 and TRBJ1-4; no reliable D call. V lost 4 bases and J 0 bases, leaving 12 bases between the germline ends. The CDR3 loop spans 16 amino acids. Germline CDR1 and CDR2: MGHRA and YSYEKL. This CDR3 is CASSLLHTATNEKLFF. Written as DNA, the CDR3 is TGCGCCAGCAGCCTCCTCCACACTGCAACTAATGAAAAACTGTTTTTT.

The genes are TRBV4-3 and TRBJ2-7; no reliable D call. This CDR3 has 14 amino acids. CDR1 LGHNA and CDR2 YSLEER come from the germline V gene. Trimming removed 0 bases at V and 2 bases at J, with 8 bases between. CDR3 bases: TGCGCCAGCAGCCAAGATGACGGAACCTACGAGCAGTACTTC. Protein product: CASSQDDGTYEQYF.

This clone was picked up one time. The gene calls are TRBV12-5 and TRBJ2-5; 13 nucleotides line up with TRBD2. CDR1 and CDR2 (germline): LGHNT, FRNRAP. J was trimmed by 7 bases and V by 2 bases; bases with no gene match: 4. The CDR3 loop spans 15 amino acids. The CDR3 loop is CASGLQLAGGVTQYF. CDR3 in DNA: TGTGCTAGTGGTTTGCAACTAGCGGGAGGGGTGACCCAGTACTTC.

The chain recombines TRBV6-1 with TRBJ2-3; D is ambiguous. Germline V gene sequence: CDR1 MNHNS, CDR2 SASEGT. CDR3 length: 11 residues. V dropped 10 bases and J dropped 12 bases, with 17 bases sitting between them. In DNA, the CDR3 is TGTGCCACCCATTCAGCACCCTACCAGTATTTT. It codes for CATHSAPYQYF.

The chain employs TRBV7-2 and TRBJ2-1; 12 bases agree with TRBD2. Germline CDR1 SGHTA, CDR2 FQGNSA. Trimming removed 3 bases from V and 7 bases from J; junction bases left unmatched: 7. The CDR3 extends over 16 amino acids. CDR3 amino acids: CASSFLAGGPLNEQFF. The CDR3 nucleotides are TGTGCCAGCAGCTTCCTAGCGGGAGGGCCCCTGAATGAGCAGTTCTTC.

CDR3 in DNA: TGTGCCAGCAGTTCCAAATATGAGCAGTTCTTC. It codes for CASSSKYEQFF. The chain has TRBV28 and TRBJ2-1; no clear D gene. V was pared by 4 bases and J by 8 bases, with 6 bases between. Germline V gene sequence: CDR1 MDHEN, CDR2 SYDVKM. This CDR3 contains 11 residues.

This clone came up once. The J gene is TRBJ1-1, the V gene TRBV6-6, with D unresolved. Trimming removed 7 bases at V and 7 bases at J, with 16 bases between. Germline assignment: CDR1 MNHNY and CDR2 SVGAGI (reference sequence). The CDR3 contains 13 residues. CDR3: CASTPTPIGEAFF. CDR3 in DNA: TGTGCCAGCACCCCCACCCCCATAGGTGAAGCTTTCTTT.

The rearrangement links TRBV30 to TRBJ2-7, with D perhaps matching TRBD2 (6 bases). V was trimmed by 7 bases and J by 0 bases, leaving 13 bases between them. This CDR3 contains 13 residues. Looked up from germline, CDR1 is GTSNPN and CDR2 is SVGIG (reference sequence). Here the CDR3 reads CAYTGDSSYEQYF. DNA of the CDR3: TGTGCCTATACGGGGGATAGCTCCTACGAGCAGTACTTC. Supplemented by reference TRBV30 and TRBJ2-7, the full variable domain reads SQTIHQWPATLVQPVGSPLSLECTVEGTSNPNLYWYRQAAGRGLQLLFYSVGIGQISSEVPQNLSASRPQDRQFILSSKKLLLSDSGFYLCAYTGDSSYEQYFGPGTRLTVT.

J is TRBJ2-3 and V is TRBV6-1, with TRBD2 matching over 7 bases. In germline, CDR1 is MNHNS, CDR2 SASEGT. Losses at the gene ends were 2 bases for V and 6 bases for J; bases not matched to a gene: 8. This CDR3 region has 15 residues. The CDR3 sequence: CASSERLAEHDTQYF. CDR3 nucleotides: TGTGCCAGCAGTGAAAGGCTAGCGGAGCACGATACGCAGTATTTT.

This chain's CDR3 is CASSDGDRSNYGYTF. Here the CDR3 DNA reads TGTGCCAGCAGCGATGGGGACAGGTCGAACTATGGCTACACCTTC. The rearrangement links TRBV7-9 to TRBJ1-2; 8 bases are shared with TRBD1. There are 15 residues in the CDR3. V shed 5 bases, J shed 2 bases, and the junction held 7 bases outside the gene matches. The V gene's germline CDR1 is SEHNR and CDR2 FQNEAQ (reference sequence).